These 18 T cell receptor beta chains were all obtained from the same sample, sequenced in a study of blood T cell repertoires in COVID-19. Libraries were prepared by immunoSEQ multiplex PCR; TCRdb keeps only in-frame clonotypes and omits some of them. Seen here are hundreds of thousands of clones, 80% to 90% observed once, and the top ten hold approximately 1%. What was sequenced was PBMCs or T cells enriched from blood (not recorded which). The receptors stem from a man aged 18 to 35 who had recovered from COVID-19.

Here the CDR3 reads CASSPQGANEKLFF. In DNA form, the CDR3 reads TGTGCCAGCTCACCACAGGGGGCTAATGAAAAACTGTTTTTT. The V gene is TRBV18, the J gene TRBJ1-4, with D possibly TRBD1 on 6 matching bases. Trimming cost V 1 base and J 3 bases, with 6 bases left between them. The CDR3 covers 14 residues. CDR1 and CDR2 from the germline V gene are KGHSH and LQKENI.

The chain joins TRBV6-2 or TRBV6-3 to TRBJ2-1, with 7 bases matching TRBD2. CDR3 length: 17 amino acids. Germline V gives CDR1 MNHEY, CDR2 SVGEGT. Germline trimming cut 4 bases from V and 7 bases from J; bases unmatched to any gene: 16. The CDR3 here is CASSSLAVYGGGNEQFF. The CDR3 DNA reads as TGTGCCAGCAGTTCCCTAGCGGTCTACGGCGGTGGTAATGAGCAGTTCTTC.

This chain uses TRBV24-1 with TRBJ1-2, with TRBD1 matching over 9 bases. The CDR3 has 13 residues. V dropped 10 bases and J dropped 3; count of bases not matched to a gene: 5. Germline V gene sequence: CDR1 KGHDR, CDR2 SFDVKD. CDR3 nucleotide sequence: TGTGCCACTAGGACAGGGGCTTACTATGGCTACACCTTC. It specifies CATRTGAYYGYTF.

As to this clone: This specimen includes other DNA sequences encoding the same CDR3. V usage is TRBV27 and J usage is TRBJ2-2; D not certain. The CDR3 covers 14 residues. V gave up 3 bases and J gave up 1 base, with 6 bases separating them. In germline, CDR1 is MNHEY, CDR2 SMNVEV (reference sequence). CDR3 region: CASSFGVNTGELFF. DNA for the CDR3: TGTGCCAGCAGTTTCGGAGTGAACACCGGGGAGCTGTTTTTT.

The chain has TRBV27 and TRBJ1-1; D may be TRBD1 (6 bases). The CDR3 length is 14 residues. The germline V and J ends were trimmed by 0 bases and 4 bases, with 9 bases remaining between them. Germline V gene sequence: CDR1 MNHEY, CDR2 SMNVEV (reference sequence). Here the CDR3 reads CASSLSQGITEAFF. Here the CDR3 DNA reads TGTGCCAGCAGTTTATCACAGGGTATCACTGAAGCTTTCTTT.

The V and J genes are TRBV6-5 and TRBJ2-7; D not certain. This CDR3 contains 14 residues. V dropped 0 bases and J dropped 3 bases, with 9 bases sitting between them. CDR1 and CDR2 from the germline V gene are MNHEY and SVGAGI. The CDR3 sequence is CASSYSAQYYEQYF. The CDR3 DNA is TGTGCCAGCAGTTACTCGGCTCAGTACTACGAGCAGTACTTC.

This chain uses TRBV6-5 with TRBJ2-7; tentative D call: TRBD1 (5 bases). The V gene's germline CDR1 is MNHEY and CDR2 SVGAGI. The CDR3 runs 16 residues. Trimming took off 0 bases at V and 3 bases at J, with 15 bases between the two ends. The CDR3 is CASSYSSMGPYYEQYF. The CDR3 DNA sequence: TGTGCCAGCAGTTACTCGAGTATGGGGCCATACTACGAGCAGTACTTC.

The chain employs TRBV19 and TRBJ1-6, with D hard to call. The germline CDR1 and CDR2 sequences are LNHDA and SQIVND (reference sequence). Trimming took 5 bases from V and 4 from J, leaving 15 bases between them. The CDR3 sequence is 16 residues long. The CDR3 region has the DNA TGTGCCAGTAGTTCCGGCCCCGCGGGATATAATTCACCCCTCCACTTT. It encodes CASSSGPAGYNSPLHF.

Here the CDR3 DNA reads TGTGCCAGCAGCCTAAGGACAGGGGGCGCGACTGGCTACACCTTC. It translates to CASSLRTGGATGYTF. The gene calls are TRBV13 and TRBJ1-2; TRBD1 agrees at 11 bases. Germline CDR1 PRHDT, CDR2 FYEKMQ (reference sequence). V dropped 5 bases and J dropped 7; count of bases not matched to a gene: 9. CDR3 length equals 15 residues.

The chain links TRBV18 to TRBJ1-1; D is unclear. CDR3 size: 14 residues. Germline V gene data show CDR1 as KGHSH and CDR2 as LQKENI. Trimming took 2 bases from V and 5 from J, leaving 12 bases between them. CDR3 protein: CASSPVAADTEAFF. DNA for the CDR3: TGTGCCAGCTCACCAGTCGCGGCAGATACTGAAGCTTTCTTT.

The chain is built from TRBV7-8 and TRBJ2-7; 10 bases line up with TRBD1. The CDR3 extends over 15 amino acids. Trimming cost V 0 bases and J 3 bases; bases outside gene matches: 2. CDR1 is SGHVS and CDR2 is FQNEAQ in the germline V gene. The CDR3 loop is CASSLARTGGYEQYF. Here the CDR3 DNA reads TGTGCCAGCAGCTTAGCCCGGACAGGGGGCTACGAGCAGTACTTC.

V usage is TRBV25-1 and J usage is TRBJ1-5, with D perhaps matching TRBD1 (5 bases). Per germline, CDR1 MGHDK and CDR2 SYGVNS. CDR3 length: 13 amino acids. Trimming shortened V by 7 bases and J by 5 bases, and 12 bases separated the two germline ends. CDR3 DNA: TGTGCCAGCACTGGTACAGGTGATCAGCCCCAGCATTTT. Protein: CASTGTGDQPQHF. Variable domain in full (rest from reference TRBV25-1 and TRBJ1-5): EADIYQTPRYLVIGTGKKITLECSQTMGHDKMYWYQQDPGMELHLIHYSYGVNSTEKGDLSSESTVSRIRTEHFPLTLESARPSHTSQYLCASTGTGDQPQHFGDGTRLSIL.

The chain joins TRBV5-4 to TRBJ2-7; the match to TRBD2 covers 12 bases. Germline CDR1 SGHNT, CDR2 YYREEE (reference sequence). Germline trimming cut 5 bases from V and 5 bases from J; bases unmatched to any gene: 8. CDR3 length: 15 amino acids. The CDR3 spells CASSPPGLAGHEQYF. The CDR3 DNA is TGTGCCAGCAGTCCGCCGGGACTAGCGGGCCACGAGCAGTACTTC.

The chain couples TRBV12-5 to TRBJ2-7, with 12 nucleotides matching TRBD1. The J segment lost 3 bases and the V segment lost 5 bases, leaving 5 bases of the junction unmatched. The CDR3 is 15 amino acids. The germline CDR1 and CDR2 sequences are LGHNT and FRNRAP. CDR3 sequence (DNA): TGTGCTAGTGGTCCGGGACAGGGGGCCCTCTACGAGCAGTACTTC. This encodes CASGPGQGALYEQYF.

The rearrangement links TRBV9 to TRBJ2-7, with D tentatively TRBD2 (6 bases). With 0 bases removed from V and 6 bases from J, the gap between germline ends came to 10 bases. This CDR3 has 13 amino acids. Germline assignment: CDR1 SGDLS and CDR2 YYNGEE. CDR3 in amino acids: CASSVEVTSEQYF. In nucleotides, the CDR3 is TGTGCCAGCAGCGTAGAAGTGACTAGCGAGCAGTACTTC.

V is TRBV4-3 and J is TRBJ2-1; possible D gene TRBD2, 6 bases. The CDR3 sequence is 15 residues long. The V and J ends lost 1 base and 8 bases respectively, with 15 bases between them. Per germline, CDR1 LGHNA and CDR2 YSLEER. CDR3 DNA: TGCGCCAGCAGCCAAGGGGGCACTAGCAGCGATGAGCAGTTCTTC. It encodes CASSQGGTSSDEQFF.

The CDR3 coding sequence is TGCGCCAGCAGCCAAGCTTTCCAAGAGACCCAGTACTTC. It is translated as CASSQAFQETQYF. The chain carries TRBV4-3 and TRBJ2-5; no definite D call. The CDR3 is 13 residues long. Germline V CDR1 and CDR2: LGHNA, YSLEER. V was trimmed by 1 base and J by 1 base, leaving 4 bases between them.

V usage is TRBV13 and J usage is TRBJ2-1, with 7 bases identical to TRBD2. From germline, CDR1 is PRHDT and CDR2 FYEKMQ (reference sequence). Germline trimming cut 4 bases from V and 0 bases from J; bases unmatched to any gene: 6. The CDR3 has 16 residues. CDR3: CASSSPSGNSYNEQFF. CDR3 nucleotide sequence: TGTGCCAGCAGCTCTCCTAGCGGTAACTCCTACAATGAGCAGTTCTTC.